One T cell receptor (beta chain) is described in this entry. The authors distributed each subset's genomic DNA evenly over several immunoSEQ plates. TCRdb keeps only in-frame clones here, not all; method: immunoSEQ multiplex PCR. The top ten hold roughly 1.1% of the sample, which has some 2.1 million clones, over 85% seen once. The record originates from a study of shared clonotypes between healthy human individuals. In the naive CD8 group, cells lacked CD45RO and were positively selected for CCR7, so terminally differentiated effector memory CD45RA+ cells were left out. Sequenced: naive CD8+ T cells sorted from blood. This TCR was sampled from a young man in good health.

CDR3 DNA sequence: TGTGCCAGCAGTCCCCTCGCGGGCCCCGGATCGGGAGAGACCCAGTACTTC. Translated: CASSPLAGPGSGETQYF. V is TRBV27 and J is TRBJ2-5; D is possibly TRBD2 (5 bases). CDR3 length: 17 residues. Deletions cut 5 bases from V and 4 bases from J, with 23 bases between. The germline gives CDR1 MNHEY, CDR2 SMNVEV (reference sequence).